The clone carrying this T cell receptor beta chain was observed a handful of times. Its cognate antigen is unknown. This specimen comes from a study of CD8+CD57+ T cells in acquired aplastic anemia. Germline V gene sequence: CDR1 SGHRS, CDR2 YFSETQ. Trimming removed 0 bases at V and 3 bases at J, with 12 bases between. CDR3 length: 15 amino acids. The authors sequenced patients whose flow cytometry had shown CD8+CD57+ cell expansion. Severe acquired aplastic anemia was the diagnosis recorded for all patients. Patients had undergone no therapy by the time their blood was sampled. Study-wide points: Approximately 28 CD8+ CDR3 sequences were shared between patients and controls.

According to the study, genomic DNA was the template for TCR beta VDJ and CDR3 profiling. In TCRdb, the reads were re-called with MiXCR into one record per CDR3 protein. This sample has 200,000 or so distinct CDR3 sequences, with roughly half found just once. The clonotype comes from a human donor with aplastic anemia. This chain links TRBV5-1 with TRBJ1-1; possibly TRBD1 for D (6 bases). Source material: sorted CD4+, CD8+, or CD8+CD57+ T cells (not recorded which) from PBMCs. The CDR3 sequence: CASSLVLGADTEAFF. CDR3 nucleotides: TGCGCCAGCAGCTTGGTCTTGGGGGCGGACACTGAAGCTTTCTTT.